Listed below are T cell receptor beta chains from one sample, sequenced in a study of T cell responses to AZD1222 COVID-19 vaccine. The repertoire was sequenced with immunoSEQ multiplex PCR; TCRdb's copy has only in-frame clones and lacks some. The sample lists roughly 150,000 clones; just under 95% were seen once. The sequences come from peripheral blood, collected on day 0 of AZD1222 vaccination. All receptors derive from an adult in good health. Both conserved end residues are part of each CDR3. Each record gives: CDR3 length, V gene, J gene, CDR3 protein.

>14|TRBV6-2/TRBV6-3|TRBJ2-7
CASSSLLALYEQYF
>16|TRBV6-2/TRBV6-3|TRBJ1-2
CASSERIGTGRYGYTF
>15|TRBV2|TRBJ2-7
CASSESAGNWYEQYF
>16|TRBV24-1|TRBJ1-6
CATREDRGSYNSPLHF
>14|TRBV4-3|TRBJ2-3
CASSLAGETDTQYF
>14|TRBV9|TRBJ2-3
CASSPGGPTDTQYF
>11|TRBV6-2/TRBV6-3|TRBJ1-1
CASSYDTEAFF
>13|TRBV7-9|TRBJ1-5
CASSLAMDQPQHF
>16|TRBV28|TRBJ2-7
CASSQAGLESSYEQYF
>15|TRBV7-9|TRBJ1-1
CASSPPGTGITEAFF
>13|TRBV6-5|TRBJ1-5
CASRAQGGQPQHF
>15|TRBV4-1|TRBJ2-7
CASSQDHAESYEQYF
>13|TRBV3-1/TRBV3-2|TRBJ1-2
CASSAGLGYGYTF
>13|TRBV5-1|TRBJ1-2
CASSLEGAYGYTF
>17|TRBV11-3|TRBJ2-3
CASSPRTSGPSTDTQYF
>15|TRBV10-1|TRBJ1-1
CASSESGRENTEAFF
>14|TRBV5-1|TRBJ1-1
CASSLGYFGEEAFF
>15|TRBV9|TRBJ2-1
CASSVGARGDVEQFF
>14|TRBV28|TRBJ1-6
CASSPPGGGSPLHF
>13|TRBV18|TRBJ1-1
CASSPRTGSEAFF
>14|TRBV10-3|TRBJ1-2
CAISEGRQGDGYTF
>16|TRBV3-1/TRBV3-2|TRBJ2-7
CASSRPGQGPSYEQYF
>13|TRBV3-1/TRBV3-2|TRBJ2-7
CASSALAGWEQYF
>13|TRBV9|TRBJ2-1
CASSVEDGLEQFF
>13|TRBV19|TRBJ1-3
CASGEAPGNTIYF
>12|TRBV28|TRBJ1-6
CASSGLRSPLHF
>15|TRBV9|TRBJ1-2
CASSANRDRGGGYTF
>15|TRBV6-5|TRBJ1-1
CASSYSTGRPTEAFF
>14|TRBV3-1/TRBV3-2|TRBJ1-6
CASSRLGQNSPLHF
>16|TRBV13|TRBJ2-3
CASSSRLAGGTDTQYF